Presented here are 18 T cell receptor beta chains from one specimen sequenced in a study of cytomegalovirus exposure and HLA in healthy donors. The protocol was immunoSEQ multiplex PCR, while the TCRdb copy is restricted to in-frame clones and leaves out a portion. The table has roughly 180,000 clones, around nine tenths seen once. Sequencing was carried out using PBMCs. These TCRs come from a man aged 30-40 years in good health and CMV-seropositive.

In this sample, this clone turned up a few times. J is TRBJ2-7 and V is TRBV7-2; D unclear. The length of the CDR3 is 14 residues. The germline V gene encodes CDR1 SGHTA and CDR2 FQGNSA. V was shortened by 0 bases and J by 7 bases, with 13 bases between the two germline ends. As DNA, the CDR3 is TGTGCCAGCAGCTTAGCAGTCAGCCACCAGGAGCAGTACTTC. It codes for CASSLAVSHQEQYF.

The V call is TRBV5-1, the J call TRBJ1-5, with D maybe TRBD1 (6 bases). The CDR3 runs 13 residues. V dropped 0 bases and J dropped 9 bases, with 10 bases sitting between them. In germline, CDR1 is SGHRS, CDR2 YFSETQ. The CDR3 sequence: CASSLEGVAPQHF. The CDR3 bases are TGCGCCAGCAGCTTGGAGGGGGTTGCGCCCCAGCATTTT.

The J gene is TRBJ2-1, the V gene TRBV5-1, with D tentatively TRBD1 (5 bases). V was cut by 0 bases and J by 7 bases, with 11 bases left in between. Germline assignment: CDR1 SGHRS and CDR2 YFSETQ. The CDR3 is 14 residues long. The CDR3 here is CASSLGYQGNEQFF. The CDR3 DNA sequence: TGCGCCAGCAGCTTGGGTTATCAGGGTAATGAGCAGTTCTTC.

The rearrangement links TRBV5-1 to TRBJ2-2; TRBD1 agrees at 9 bases. The CDR3 sequence is 16 residues long. Germline CDR1 and CDR2: SGHRS and YFSETQ. The J segment lost 7 bases and the V segment lost 3 bases, leaving 10 bases of the junction unmatched. The DNA for the CDR3 is TGCGCCAGCAGCTCGTGGAGACAGGGGGAAGGCGGGGAGCTGTTTTTT. It specifies CASSSWRQGEGGELFF.

The gene calls are TRBV29-1 and TRBJ2-5; D ambiguous. V dropped 5 bases and J dropped 5 bases, with 9 bases sitting between them. Germline V lookup: CDR1 SQVTM, CDR2 ANQGSEA. There are 11 residues in the CDR3. CDR3 protein: CSVHSSETQYF. DNA for the CDR3: TGCAGCGTTCACTCCTCGGAGACCCAGTACTTC.

V gene TRBV7-7 combines with J gene TRBJ2-3, with 8 bases matching TRBD2. The CDR3 is 17 residues long. Per the germline V gene, CDR1 is SSHAT and CDR2 is FNYEAQ (reference sequence). With V trimmed by 0 bases and J by 1 base, 6 bases remained unmatched. The CDR3 sequence is CASSLALLADGTDTQYF. DNA for the CDR3: TGTGCCAGCAGCTTAGCTTTACTAGCGGATGGCACAGATACGCAGTATTTT.

J is TRBJ1-2 and V is TRBV9, with D maybe TRBD1 (6 bases). Trimming took 6 bases from V and 4 from J, leaving 16 bases between them. The CDR3 length is 14 residues. Germline CDR1 is SGDLS and CDR2 is YYNGEE. CDR3 in amino acids: CASTPSVGAYGYTF. The CDR3 DNA sequence: TGTGCCAGCACCCCATCGGTGGGGGCCTATGGCTACACCTTC.

The chain carries TRBV28 and TRBJ1-2, with 9 nucleotides matching TRBD1. The CDR3 runs to 15 residues. The V and J ends lost 5 bases and 6 bases, in that order; junction bases with no gene match: 10. CDR1 is MDHEN, CDR2 SYDVKM, per germline. The CDR3 nucleotides read TGTGCCAGCAGTCCCCCTTCCGGGACAGGGCATGGCTACACCTTC. Protein product: CASSPPSGTGHGYTF.

The chain carries TRBV6-4 and TRBJ2-7; D gene unclear. V lost 4 bases to trimming and J lost 3 bases, with 10 bases between them. Germline assignment: CDR1 MRHNA and CDR2 SNTAGT. This CDR3 spans 13 amino acids. CDR3 DNA: TGTGCCAGCAGTGTTCGGGTTGGCTACGAGCAGTACTTC. It is translated as CASSVRVGYEQYF.

CDR3 residues: CASSRQGNEKLFF. For the CDR3, the DNA is TGTGCCAGCAGCCGACAGGGTAATGAAAAACTGTTTTTT. The V and J genes are TRBV7-2 and TRBJ1-4, with 7 bases fitting TRBD1. The trim removed 5 bases at V and 4 bases at J, leaving 1 base unmatched. This CDR3 region has 13 residues. Germline CDR1 and CDR2: SGHTA and FQGNSA.

The chain couples TRBV4-2 to TRBJ1-2, with no clear D. Germline CDR1 and CDR2: LGHNA and YNFKEQ. The V gene lost 1 base and the J gene lost 8 bases, with 17 bases spanning the gap. CDR3 length equals 15 residues. The CDR3 DNA is TGTGCCAGCAGCCAAGGTCCAAGGGAGCCTATGGGCTACACCTTC. It encodes CASSQGPREPMGYTF.

The rearrangement uses TRBV5-4 and TRBJ2-3, with 7 bases identical to TRBD1. The length of the CDR3 is 16 residues. CDR1 SGHNT and CDR2 YYREEE come from the germline V gene (reference sequence). The V segment lost 5 bases and the J segment 6 bases; nucleotides outside the gene matches: 15. CDR3 sequence: CASSQTTGLLADTQYF. The CDR3 DNA follows: TGTGCCAGCAGTCAAACGACAGGGCTCCTGGCTGATACGCAGTATTTT.

In DNA, the CDR3 is TGTGCCAGCAGCCCCAGGGGGGACAGGCAAACCTACGAGCAGTACTTC. This sequence encodes CASSPRGDRQTYEQYF. V is TRBV9 and J is TRBJ2-7; 8 nucleotides agree with TRBD1. The CDR3 is 16 residues long. V lost 4 bases and J lost 2; bases outside the gene matches: 11. Germline assignment: CDR1 SGDLS and CDR2 YYNGEE.

The chain employs TRBV5-1 and TRBJ2-1; 10 nucleotides match TRBD2. Germline-derived CDR1 and CDR2 are SGHRS and YFSETQ. V shed 6 bases, J shed 8 bases, and the junction held 8 bases outside the gene matches. This CDR3 region has 14 residues. As DNA, the CDR3 is TGCGCCAGCAATTCAGGGCTAGCGGGAGATGAGCAGTTCTTC. This translates into CASNSGLAGDEQFF.

The CDR3 DNA follows: TGTGCCAGCAGAACGGGGACAGTTTTTGAAAAACTGTTTTTT. This translates into CASRTGTVFEKLFF. V gene TRBV6-1 combines with J gene TRBJ1-4, with 7 bases lining up with TRBD1. Trimming removed 6 bases from V and 7 bases from J; junction bases left unmatched: 8. CDR1 and CDR2 (germline): MNHNS, SASEGT. The CDR3 is made up of 14 amino acids.

The chain links TRBV7-2 to TRBJ2-7; 7 nucleotides align to TRBD2. V dropped 1 base and J dropped 2; count of bases not matched to a gene: 2. The CDR3 loop spans 14 amino acids. Germline V CDR1 and CDR2: SGHTA, FQGNSA. This chain's CDR3 is CASSLDGTTYEQYF. CDR3 in DNA: TGTGCCAGCAGCTTAGATGGGACTACCTACGAGCAGTACTTC.

The gene calls are TRBV27 and TRBJ1-2; TRBD1 aligns across 9 bases. The CDR3 is made up of 16 amino acids. The V and J ends lost 0 bases and 4 bases, in that order; junction bases with no gene match: 6. Germline V gene sequence: CDR1 MNHEY, CDR2 SMNVEV (reference sequence). The CDR3 loop is CASSLSGTGFGYGYTF. DNA of the CDR3: TGTGCCAGCAGTTTATCCGGGACAGGGTTCGGCTATGGCTACACCTTC.

Here the CDR3 reads CASRSRDRDGYTF. The CDR3, as DNA: TGTGCCAGCAGATCCCGGGACAGGGATGGCTACACCTTC. The chain is built from TRBV6-4 and TRBJ1-2, with TRBD1 identical over 9 bases. With 6 bases clipped from V and 6 bases from J, the junction kept 5 bases outside the gene matches. CDR1 is MRHNA and CDR2 is SNTAGT in the germline V gene. The CDR3 length is 13 residues.